What follows describes a single T cell receptor (beta chain). The data stem from a study of blood T cell repertoires in COVID-19. Methods used by the authors: By means of reference gene primer amplification, nucleated cell counts were estimated. The method was immunoSEQ multiplex PCR; TCRdb's version includes in-frame clones alone and lacks a portion of them. That table furnishes V, J and clone size, whereas the DNA furnished D and trimming. The table records approximately 200,000 clones, about four fifths of them present only once. Germline CDR1 and CDR2: SGHDT and YYEEEE. V was cut by 1 base and J by 6 bases, with 18 bases left in between. There are 16 residues in the CDR3.

The V and J genes are TRBV5-6 and TRBJ2-3; tentatively, D is TRBD1 (5 bases). Sequenced sample: peripheral blood. This receptor was identified in a woman in her 30s who had recovered from COVID-19. This CDR3 reads CASSLTGHPRSDTQYF. The CDR3 region has the DNA TGTGCCAGCAGCTTGACTGGACACCCCCGATCGGATACGCAGTATTTT.